This TCR beta chain was observed in a study of T cell changes during pregnancy in multiple sclerosis. Germline CDR1 and CDR2: LNHNV and YYDKDF (reference sequence). V dropped 0 bases and J dropped 0 bases, with 9 bases sitting between them. This CDR3 comprises 16 residues. The data were produced by immunoSEQ multiplex PCR, yet TCRdb's version contains in-frame clones alone and is incomplete. This table holds more than 9,000 clones, around 89% found once. This sequence joins TRBV15 and TRBJ1-3; D gene ambiguous. Sample: CD8+ T cells from peripheral blood mononuclear cells, taken in the first trimester of pregnancy. The source is a female donor in good health, enrolled as a control in a pregnancy study. The CDR3 reads CATSRDTDYSGNTIYF. CDR3 nucleotide sequence: TGTGCCACCAGCAGAGATACGGACTACTCTGGAAACACCATATATTTT. The full variable domain, in which reference TRBV15 and TRBJ1-3 provide the parts outside the CDR3, is DAMVIQNPRYQVTQFGKPVTLSCSQTLNHNVMYWYQQKSSQAPKLLFHYYDKDFNNEADTPDNFQSRRPNTSFCFLDIRSPGLGDTAMYLCATSRDTDYSGNTIYFGEGSWLTVV.